This T cell receptor beta chain is from a study of CD8 T cells in Susac syndrome. CDR3 length: 14 residues. Germline CDR1 reads LGHDT; CDR2 reads YNNKEL (reference sequence). V lost 8 bases and J 0 bases, leaving 11 bases between the germline ends. The RNA input was about 0.5 to 1 ug, and it was reverse transcribed with random hexamers. One entry per CDR3 protein results from TCRdb running MiXCR on the immunoSEQ multiplex PCR reads. Among some 200,000 distinct CDR3 sequences listed, about 95% were seen once. The chain employs TRBV3-1 and TRBJ2-1, with a possible D match to TRBD2 (6 bases). Sequencing input: CD4+ T cells from PBMCs. The receptor's source is a human donor in good health. CDR3 sequence: CASGDFSSYNEQFF. In DNA form, the CDR3 reads TGTGCCAGCGGGGACTTTAGCTCCTACAATGAGCAGTTCTTC.